The 25 T cell receptor beta chains reported below all come from one sample, sequenced in a study of regulatory T cells in long-lasting Graves disease. iRepertoire HTBI primers and Arm-PCR of CDR3 regions built TCR beta libraries. Each CDR3 protein gets one entry after TCRdb re-called the multiplex PCR reads with MiXCR. The top ten clones hold roughly 8.9% of a sample with roughly 560,000 distinct CDR3 sequences, 9.5% to 15% of them seen once. The time point: newly diagnosed GD, antithyroid drugs for less than 3 months. PBMC RNA served as the TCR library source. The same sample was also studied in work on T cells in Graves' hyperthyroidism and ophthalmopathy.

The source was peripheral blood mononuclear cells (PBMCs), collected at new diagnosis, from a patient treated with antithyroid drugs. The origin of the receptors is a woman in her twenties or thirties with Graves disease.

This clonotype showed up many times. V and J are TRBV5-1 and TRBJ2-3, with D perhaps TRBD2 (5 bases). V gave up 2 bases and J gave up 3 bases, with 7 bases separating them. This CDR3 contains 13 residues. From germline, CDR1 is SGHRS and CDR2 YFSETQ. The CDR3 protein is CASSFQRTDTQYF. As DNA, the CDR3 is TGCGCCAGCAGCTTTCAGCGGACAGATACGCAGTATTTT.

This clonotype has only a few counts. One end of the junction varies from germline; a read error may be responsible. The CDR3 bases are TGTGCCAGCAGCTTAGTCGCCATAAACATTCAGTACTTC. Residues: CASSLVAINIQYF. The gene calls are TRBV7-2 and TRBJ2-4; no clear D. This CDR3 has 13 residues. Germline-derived CDR1 and CDR2 are SGHTA and FQGNSA. Together with reference TRBV7-2 and TRBJ2-4, the CDR3 gives the full variable domain: GAGVSQSPSNKVTEKGKDVELRCDPISGHTALYWYRQSLGQGLEFLIYFQGNSAPDKSGLPSDRFSAERTGGSVSTLTIQRTQQEDSAVYLCASSLVAINIQYFGAGTRLSVL.

In its sample, this clonotype was seen a few times. This chain connects TRBV29-1 to TRBJ2-5, with D possibly TRBD2 on 6 matching bases. CDR1 and CDR2 from the germline V gene are SQVTM and ANQGSEA. CDR3 size: 16 residues. V was cut by 5 bases and J by 1 base, with 20 bases left in between. The CDR3 loop reads CSVSGTLAIIQETQYF. In DNA, the CDR3 is TGCAGCGTTTCAGGGACCCTAGCGATTATCCAAGAGACCCAGTACTTC.

This clonotype came up many times. This chain joins TRBV28 and TRBJ2-1, with 8 bases that match TRBD1. Germline lookup yields CDR1 MDHEN and CDR2 SYDVKM. This CDR3 has 14 amino acids. The ends lost 2 bases at V and 8 bases at J; junction bases unmatched: 5. CDR3 sequence (DNA): TGTGCCAGCAGTTTACCGGACAGGGCCCATGAGCAGTTCTTC. Amino acid sequence: CASSLPDRAHEQFF.

The CDR3, as DNA: TGTGCCAGCAGCCCCGGACCGGGACTAGGTTACAATGAGCAGTTCTTC. Residues: CASSPGPGLGYNEQFF. The rearrangement links TRBV9 to TRBJ2-1; 8 bases agree with TRBD2. CDR1 and CDR2 from the germline V gene are SGDLS and YYNGEE. Trimming removed 4 bases from V and 4 bases from J; junction bases left unmatched: 10. The CDR3 covers 16 residues.

This clonotype occurred many times. The gene calls are TRBV3-1 and TRBJ2-2, with D hard to call. The germline CDR1 and CDR2 sequences are LGHDT and YNNKEL (reference sequence). Trimming left V 2 bases short and J 3 bases short, with 7 bases between. The CDR3 extends over 14 amino acids. The CDR3: CASSQSRDTGELFF. In DNA, the CDR3 is TGTGCCAGCAGCCAATCCCGGGACACCGGGGAGCTGTTTTTT. The variable domain in full, completed from reference TRBV3-1 and TRBJ2-2, reads DTAVSQTPKYLVTQMGNDKSIKCEQNLGHDTMYWYKQDSKKFLKIMFSYNNKELIINETVPNRFSPKSPDKAHLNLHINSLELGDSAVYFCASSQSRDTGELFFGEGSRLTVL.

This clonotype was detected ten times or more. The chain couples TRBV30 to TRBJ1-2, with D unresolved. The CDR3 has 13 amino acids. V shed 0 bases and J shed 0 bases, with 5 bases lying between them. The germline CDR1 and CDR2 sequences are GTSNPN and SVGIG (reference sequence). The DNA for the CDR3 is TGTGCCTGGAGTGTAAAGGCTAACTATGGCTACACCTTC. This translates into CAWSVKANYGYTF. The variable domain in full, completed from reference TRBV30 and TRBJ1-2, reads SQTIHQWPATLVQPVGSPLSLECTVEGTSNPNLYWYRQAAGRGLQLLFYSVGIGQISSEVPQNLSASRPQDRQFILSSKKLLLSDSGFYLCAWSVKANYGYTFGSGTRLTVV.

This chain links TRBV28 with TRBJ2-7; D gene ambiguous. This CDR3 region has 20 residues. Trimming removed 3 bases from V and 0 bases from J, with 27 bases in between. Germline CDR1 MDHEN, CDR2 SYDVKM. CDR3 sequence: CASSFPFKKTIDRISYEQYF. CDR3 DNA sequence: TGTGCCAGCAGTTTTCCCTTCAAAAAGACGATCGATCGAATCTCCTACGAGCAGTACTTC.

The chain joins TRBV20-1 to TRBJ2-3, with 7 bases aligning to TRBD2. The CDR3 contains 13 residues. The J segment lost 3 bases and the V segment lost 3 bases, leaving 3 bases of the junction unmatched. CDR1 is DFQATT, CDR2 SNEGSKA, per germline (reference sequence). For the CDR3, the DNA is TGCAGTGCTAGGAGCGGGGCTACAGATACGCAGTATTTT. Protein sequence: CSARSGATDTQYF.

This clonotype was seen only a few times. The chain joins TRBV20-1 to TRBJ1-1; D unresolved. V lost 5 bases and J 5 bases, leaving 9 bases between the germline ends. The V gene's germline CDR1 is DFQATT and CDR2 SNEGSKA (reference sequence). This CDR3 has 11 amino acids. CDR3 amino acids: CSAPGSTEAFF. The CDR3 DNA is TGCAGTGCTCCTGGCTCTACTGAAGCTTTCTTT.

This clonotype was counted many times. The rearrangement joins TRBV11-3 to TRBJ1-3, with no clear D. CDR1 SGHNT and CDR2 YENEEA come from the germline V gene. Trimming took 4 bases from V and 2 from J, leaving 15 bases between them. CDR3 length: 16 amino acids. CDR3 protein: CASSSVDVVAGNTIYF. Written as DNA, the CDR3 is TGTGCCAGCAGCTCAGTCGACGTAGTTGCTGGAAACACCATATATTTT.

This clonotype was recorded many times. As DNA, the CDR3 is TGTGCCAGCATAAGGGACACTTCCTACGAGCAGTACTTC. Its translation: CASIRDTSYEQYF. The rearrangement joins TRBV2 to TRBJ2-7; possible D gene TRBD1, 6 bases. Deletions cut 7 bases from V and 1 base from J, with 11 bases between. This CDR3 has 13 amino acids. The germline gives CDR1 SNHLY, CDR2 FYNNEI.

This clonotype was counted a few times. CDR3 sequence reads: CASRLSGVPYEQYF. The CDR3, as DNA: TGTGCCAGCAGGTTATCTGGGGTCCCCTACGAGCAGTACTTC. The chain uses TRBV12-3 or TRBV12-4 and TRBJ2-7; no clear D gene. CDR3 length equals 14 residues. Trimming took off 6 bases at V and 2 bases at J, with 14 bases between the two ends.

This clonotype has a handful of counts. This rearrangement joins TRBV4-2 to TRBJ1-4; no firm D call. Trimming left V 0 bases short and J 8 bases short, with 19 bases between. The germline V gene encodes CDR1 LGHNA and CDR2 YNFKEQ. The CDR3 covers 17 residues. CDR3 residues: CASSQDETADLAEKLFF. The CDR3 nucleotides are TGTGCCAGCAGCCAAGACGAGACGGCCGACCTGGCCGAAAAACTGTTTTTT.

The chain carries TRBV15 and TRBJ1-2; D is uncertain. Germline V CDR1 and CDR2: LNHNV, YYDKDF (reference sequence). This CDR3 has 14 residues. Between the trimmed V and J ends, which lost 5 bases and 4 bases, there was a span of 14 bases. CDR3 protein: CATSPNPHSYGYTF. CDR3 sequence (DNA): TGTGCCACCAGCCCTAATCCACATTCCTATGGCTACACCTTC.

J is TRBJ2-2 and V is TRBV29-1; the D is unclear. V gave up 0 bases and J gave up 0 bases, with 11 bases separating them. Germline CDR1 and CDR2: SQVTM and ANQGSEA. The CDR3 loop spans 16 amino acids. CDR3 sequence: CSVEDLDGTNTGELFF. CDR3 sequence (DNA): TGCAGCGTTGAAGATCTAGACGGTACGAACACCGGGGAGCTGTTTTTT.

This clonotype has a handful of counts. The chain couples TRBV9 to TRBJ2-1, with D perhaps TRBD2 (5 bases). The ends were cut back, 7 bases at V and 6 bases at J, with 17 bases in the middle. Germline loops: CDR1 SGDLS, CDR2 YYNGEE. CDR3 size: 14 residues. The CDR3 protein is CASGSGPDLNEQFF. As DNA, the CDR3 is TGTGCCAGCGGAAGCGGCCCAGACCTCAATGAGCAGTTCTTC.

This clonotype occurred many times. The DNA of the CDR3 is TGTGCCAGCAGCGTCCATCCGTGGGAGCAGTTCTTC. It yields the protein CASSVHPWEQFF. The chain employs TRBV7-9 and TRBJ2-1, with D uncertain. The ends were cut back, 5 bases at V and 10 bases at J, with 12 bases in the middle. CDR1 and CDR2 from the germline V gene are SEHNR and FQNEAQ (reference sequence). The CDR3 has 12 residues. Based on the CDR3 plus reference TRBV7-9 and TRBJ2-1, the full variable domain is DTGVSQNPRHKITKRGQNVTFRCDPISEHNRLYWYRQTLGQGPEFLTYFQNEAQLEKSRLLSDRFSAERPKGSFSTLEIQRTEQGDSAMYLCASSVHPWEQFFGPGTRLTVL.

This clonotype was recorded many times. This chain uses TRBV6-1 with TRBJ2-5; D may correspond to TRBD1 or TRBD2 (5 bases each). The CDR3 has 14 residues. The germline CDR1 and CDR2 sequences are MNHNS and SASEGT. V was pared by 8 bases and J by 4 bases, with 17 bases between. CDR3 residues: CASPGRWNGETQYF. CDR3 sequence (DNA): TGTGCCAGCCCAGGGAGATGGAACGGAGAGACCCAGTACTTC.

The genes are TRBV15 and TRBJ1-3; no definite D call. In germline, CDR1 is LNHNV, CDR2 YYDKDF (reference sequence). Trimming left V 0 bases short and J 0 bases short, with 12 bases between. This CDR3 spans 17 amino acids. Here the CDR3 reads CATSRDPRQNSGNTIYF. The CDR3 coding sequence is TGTGCCACCAGCAGAGATCCAAGGCAGAACTCTGGAAACACCATATATTTT.

This clonotype was recorded at least ten times. The V gene is TRBV7-9, the J gene TRBJ1-1; D ambiguous. Germline CDR1 SEHNR, CDR2 FQNEAQ (reference sequence). The length of the CDR3 is 14 residues. V shed 3 bases and J shed 6 bases, with 14 bases lying between them. CDR3 protein: CASSFPPSGAEAFF. The DNA for the CDR3 is TGTGCCAGCAGCTTCCCCCCCAGCGGAGCTGAAGCTTTCTTT.

The chain joins TRBV19 to TRBJ1-2; D is ambiguous. The CDR3 sequence is 13 residues long. The germline V gene has CDR1 LNHDA and CDR2 SQIVND (reference sequence). The germline V and J ends were trimmed by 1 base and 6 bases, with 9 bases remaining between them. CDR3 bases: TGTGCCAGTAGTATAGGGTTGGGTGATGGCTACACCTTC. Translated, it gives CASSIGLGDGYTF.

This clonotype was counted ten times or more. The V and J genes are TRBV30 and TRBJ2-3; a possible D gene is TRBD2 (5 bases). The CDR3 spans 17 residues. V was pared by 1 base and J by 0 bases, with 17 bases between. Germline V gives CDR1 GTSNPN, CDR2 SVGIG (reference sequence). The CDR3 here is CAWSARRAGTSTDTQYF. CDR3 in DNA: TGTGCCTGGAGTGCACGCCGGGCGGGTACTAGCACAGATACGCAGTATTTT.

This clonotype was found a few times. The chain has TRBV15 and TRBJ2-1; 12 bases are shared with TRBD2. The CDR3 runs 15 residues. Germline V gene lookup returns CDR1 LNHNV and CDR2 YYDKDF (reference sequence). J lost 7 bases, V lost 6 bases, and 7 bases had no gene match. The CDR3 DNA is TGTGCCACCAGTCCGACTAGCGGGAGTTTTAATGAGCAGTTCTTC. Amino acids: CATSPTSGSFNEQFF.

This clonotype was picked up many times. The chain carries TRBV24-1 and TRBJ2-3; D remains unclear. The CDR3 contains 13 residues. Looked up from germline, CDR1 is KGHDR and CDR2 is SFDVKD. V shed 5 bases and J shed 7 bases, with 12 bases lying between them. The CDR3 loop reads CATSGLPDYTQYF. The DNA of the CDR3 is TGTGCCACCAGTGGTCTGCCGGATTATACGCAGTATTTT.